Each of the 9 T cell receptor beta chains below was sequenced from the same sample in a study of sequential checkpoint blockade in melanoma. Treatment given: randomized to nivolumab then ipilimumab (arm A) or the reverse (arm B). Data came from immunoSEQ multiplex PCR; TCRdb stores just in-frame clones and leaves some out. Altogether 30,000 to 40,000 clones are present, roughly 90% being singletons, with the ten largest covering roughly an eighth. The material sequenced was CD8+ T cells sorted from blood (inferred from file names), taken from a patient given nivolumab and ipilimumab in sequence. These receptors were obtained from a human donor with melanoma.

This sequence joins TRBV9 and TRBJ1-1; 9 bases map to TRBD1. V lost 0 bases to trimming and J lost 1 base; unmatched junction nucleotides: 4. CDR1 is SGDLS, CDR2 YYNGEE, per germline. The CDR3 is 16 amino acids. The CDR3 reads CASSVGGTGKNTEAFF. CDR3 nucleotides: TGTGCCAGCAGCGTAGGGGGGACAGGGAAGAACACTGAAGCTTTCTTT.

This clone occurred once. The CDR3: CASELAIGEQFF. Here the CDR3 DNA reads TGTGCCAGTGAACTAGCTATAGGGGAGCAGTTCTTC. This chain connects TRBV6-1 to TRBJ2-1, with a possible D match to TRBD2 (6 bases). This CDR3 has 12 amino acids. V was clipped by 9 bases and J by 10 bases, with 16 bases between them. CDR1 and CDR2 from the germline V gene are MNHNS and SASEGT.

J is TRBJ2-7 and V is TRBV2; weak D call: TRBD2 (6 bases). Germline CDR1 is SNHLY and CDR2 is FYNNEI. This CDR3 is built from 13 residues. Trimming took off 4 bases at V and 7 bases at J, with 14 bases between the two ends. Here the CDR3 reads CASSVVTAGEQYV. Written as DNA, the CDR3 is TGTGCCAGCAGTGTCGTGACCGCGGGGGAGCAGTACGTC.

The rearrangement joins TRBV7-2 to TRBJ1-1, with 11 bases lining up with TRBD1. The germline V gene has CDR1 SGHTA and CDR2 FQGNSA. The V segment lost 2 bases and the J segment 4 bases; nucleotides outside the gene matches: 6. This CDR3 spans 16 amino acids. The CDR3 spells CASSLPGQGGSTEAFF. CDR3 bases: TGTGCCAGCAGCTTACCGGGACAGGGGGGGAGCACTGAAGCTTTCTTT.

V is TRBV7-3 and J is TRBJ2-2; D unclear. CDR1 is SGHTA and CDR2 is FQGTGA in the germline V gene. The CDR3 length is 12 residues. V gave up 5 bases and J gave up 8 bases, with 9 bases separating them. CDR3 in DNA: TGTGCCAGCAGCCCCCTCGGGGGGGAGCTGTTTTTT. Translation gives CASSPLGGELFF.

The V gene is TRBV5-1, the J gene TRBJ2-3; 14 nucleotides agree with TRBD2. This CDR3 has 18 amino acids. The V gene end was trimmed by 4 bases and the J gene end by 0 bases; junction bases not matched to a gene: 7. Germline CDR1 reads SGHRS; CDR2 reads YFSETQ. CDR3 amino acids: CASSPGLAGVPSTDTQYF. In DNA form, the CDR3 reads TGCGCCAGCAGCCCGGGACTAGCGGGAGTGCCTAGCACAGATACGCAGTATTTT. The variable domain in full, completed from reference TRBV5-1 and TRBJ2-3, reads KAGVTQTPRYLIKTRGQQVTLSCSPISGHRSVSWYQQTPGQGLQFLFEYFSETQRNKGNFPGRFSGRQFSNSRSEMNVSTLELGDSALYLCASSPGLAGVPSTDTQYFGPGTRLTVL.

The rearrangement links TRBV4-3 to TRBJ2-1, with D maybe TRBD1 (6 bases). V gave up 0 bases and J gave up 7 bases, with 19 bases separating them. CDR3 length: 17 residues. Per germline, CDR1 LGHNA and CDR2 YSLEER. The CDR3 DNA reads as TGCGCCAGCAGCCAAGATTTGGGGACGGGCAGGGGAAATGAGCAGTTCTTC. Encoded protein: CASSQDLGTGRGNEQFF.

This clone has only one observation. V gene TRBV28 combines with J gene TRBJ2-5; D is perhaps TRBD1 (7 bases). Germline lookup yields CDR1 MDHEN and CDR2 SYDVKM. V lost 4 bases, J lost 5 bases, and 14 bases lay in between. The CDR3 has 14 amino acids. This chain's CDR3 is CASSWVAGGETQYF. The CDR3 DNA sequence: TGTGCCAGCAGTTGGGTGGCAGGGGGGGAGACCCAGTACTTC.

This clone is medium-sized by share. The chain has TRBV9 and TRBJ2-5, with 8 positions matching TRBD1. Germline values: CDR1 SGDLS, CDR2 YYNGEE. The V segment lost 0 bases and the J segment 5 bases; nucleotides outside the gene matches: 6. This CDR3 region has 15 residues. This CDR3 is CASSVDSGGGETQYF. In DNA, the CDR3 is TGTGCCAGCAGCGTAGATTCAGGGGGCGGGGAGACCCAGTACTTC.